The 20 T cell receptor beta chains below were found in one sample sequenced in a study of control samples from healthy donors and cancer patients. Method: immunoSEQ multiplex PCR; TCRdb's copy keeps in-frame clones and lacks some. The sample carries fewer than 90,000 clones, around nine tenths recorded once. The sample consisted of PBMCs. Source of these receptors: a woman between 55 and 75 years old with head and neck cancer.

V and J are TRBV3-1 (or the pseudogene TRBV3-2) and TRBJ2-1; 10 nucleotides agree with TRBD2. The trim removed 2 bases at V and 7 bases at J, leaving 5 bases unmatched. CDR1 is LGHDT and CDR2 is YNNKEL in the germline V gene (reference sequence). The CDR3 has 15 amino acids. In nucleotides, the CDR3 is TGTGCCAGCAGCCAACTAGCGGGAGAAGATAATGAGCAGTTCTTC. This codes for CASSQLAGEDNEQFF.

The chain combines TRBV28 with TRBJ2-2; 10 nucleotides line up with TRBD1. J was trimmed by 5 bases and V by 7 bases; bases with no gene match: 7. This CDR3 spans 15 amino acids. Germline CDR1 MDHEN, CDR2 SYDVKM. CDR3 DNA sequence: TGTGCCAGCACCGCCCCGGGACAGGGGACCGGGGAGCTGTTTTTT. As protein: CASTAPGQGTGELFF.

The chain employs TRBV29-1 and TRBJ2-5; D possibly corresponds to TRBD2 (6 bases). Per the germline V gene, CDR1 is SQVTM and CDR2 is ANQGSEA. V dropped 4 bases and J dropped 4 bases, with 16 bases sitting between them. This CDR3 is built from 14 residues. The CDR3 spells CSVAVGFGGETQYF. CDR3 coding DNA: TGCAGCGTTGCCGTGGGATTCGGGGGAGAGACCCAGTACTTC.

The gene calls are TRBV10-3 and TRBJ2-1; 9 nucleotides align to TRBD1. The CDR3 extends over 15 amino acids. Unmatched junction bases numbered 16, after V lost 10 bases and J lost 9 bases. CDR1 and CDR2 (germline): ENHRY, SYGVKD. Written as DNA, the CDR3 is TGTGCCACGACGGCTACAGGGGGCGAATTTGTTGAGCAGTTCTTC. Amino acid sequence: CATTATGGEFVEQFF.

This chain connects TRBV18 to TRBJ2-5; D uncertain. Trimming took 4 bases from V and 13 from J, leaving 13 bases between them. The CDR3 covers 11 residues. The germline CDR1 and CDR2 sequences are KGHSH and LQKENI. The CDR3 nucleotides read TGTGCCAGCTCACACCCTCCTCTATGGTACTTC. It is translated as CASSHPPLWYF.

The chain employs TRBV15 and TRBJ2-3; possible D gene TRBD2, 6 bases. With 0 bases removed from V and 3 bases from J, the gap between germline ends came to 22 bases. The germline V gene encodes CDR1 LNHNV and CDR2 YYDKDF (reference sequence). This CDR3 region has 19 residues. The CDR3 protein is CATSRDGGRLRELTDTQYF. In DNA form, the CDR3 reads TGTGCCACCAGCAGAGATGGAGGGAGGTTGCGAGAATTAACAGATACGCAGTATTTT.

V and J are TRBV6-5 and TRBJ2-1; 8 bases are shared with TRBD2. Germline CDR1 and CDR2: MNHEY and SVGAGI. CDR3 size: 15 residues. V trimming: 0 bases; J trimming: 6 bases; junction bases outside the gene matches: 4. This CDR3 is CASSYSGGRTNEQFF. As DNA, the CDR3 is TGTGCCAGCAGTTACTCTGGCGGGAGGACCAATGAGCAGTTCTTC.

The chain joins TRBV5-1 to TRBJ1-1; D remains unclear. CDR1 and CDR2 (germline): SGHRS, YFSETQ. V was cut by 5 bases and J by 0 bases, with 14 bases left in between. The CDR3 is 15 residues long. The CDR3 reads CASSAQEVLNTEAFF. The CDR3 DNA follows: TGCGCCAGCAGTGCCCAGGAGGTTTTGAACACTGAAGCTTTCTTT.

The gene calls are TRBV4-2 and TRBJ1-5; D is possibly TRBD1 (5 bases). V was shortened by 0 bases and J by 0 bases, with 21 bases between the two germline ends. Germline assignment: CDR1 LGHNA and CDR2 YNFKEQ. This CDR3 region has 20 residues. The CDR3 sequence is CASSQDPSGSKGNSNQPQHF. The CDR3 nucleotides are TGTGCCAGCAGCCAAGACCCGTCAGGGTCGAAGGGAAATAGCAATCAGCCCCAGCATTTT.

The chain recombines TRBV20-1 with TRBJ2-3, with 8 bases fitting TRBD1. The V gene end was trimmed by 3 bases and the J gene end by 2 bases; junction bases not matched to a gene: 13. Germline CDR1 reads DFQATT; CDR2 reads SNEGSKA (reference sequence). The CDR3 sequence is 17 residues long. This CDR3 reads CSASLVGTGRLTDTQYF. The CDR3 DNA sequence: TGCAGTGCTAGTTTGGTGGGGACAGGCCGACTCACAGATACGCAGTATTTT.

V usage is TRBV29-1 and J usage is TRBJ1-1; TRBD1 might be the D (5 bases). The V gene lost 7 bases and the J gene lost 3 bases, with 15 bases spanning the gap. The CDR3 sequence is 13 residues long. CDR1 and CDR2 (germline): SQVTM, ANQGSEA. This CDR3 is CSASRARDTEAFF. In DNA, the CDR3 is TGCAGCGCCTCCAGGGCCAGAGACACTGAAGCTTTCTTT.

J is TRBJ1-2 and V is TRBV6-1, with no clear D. Looked up from germline, CDR1 is MNHNS and CDR2 is SASEGT. Deletions cut 0 bases from V and 3 bases from J, with 23 bases between. The CDR3 extends over 19 amino acids. CDR3 loop: CASSEARGWELGSDYGYTF. The CDR3 DNA sequence: TGTGCCAGCAGTGAAGCGCGCGGGTGGGAGTTGGGGAGTGACTATGGCTACACCTTC.

The rearrangement joins TRBV4-2 to TRBJ2-1, with D perhaps TRBD1 or TRBD2 (5 bases each). Germline CDR1 LGHNA, CDR2 YNFKEQ. CDR3 size: 15 residues. V lost 4 bases and J lost 3, with 13 bases in between. The CDR3 loop is CASSRDLGSYNEQFF. The CDR3 nucleotides read TGTGCCAGCAGCCGGGACCTAGGGAGCTACAATGAGCAGTTCTTC.

This chain uses TRBV6-6 with TRBJ1-3; D gene uncertain. In germline, CDR1 is MNHNY, CDR2 SVGAGI (reference sequence). V was clipped by 4 bases and J by 4 bases, with 14 bases between them. The CDR3 runs to 15 residues. As DNA, the CDR3 is TGTGCCAGCAGTTGGGTAGGCGCGAGGGGAAACACCATATATTTT. It is translated as CASSWVGARGNTIYF.

The J gene is TRBJ2-7, the V gene TRBV6-6; D remains ambiguous. Germline V gene data show CDR1 as MNHNY and CDR2 as SVGAGI (reference sequence). The germline V and J ends were trimmed by 5 bases and 3 bases, with 8 bases remaining between them. This CDR3 has 12 amino acids. For the CDR3, the DNA is TGTGCCAGCAGTCGCATCGACTACGAGCAGTACTTC. Its protein is CASSRIDYEQYF.

The V call is TRBV14, the J call TRBJ2-7; TRBD2 agrees at 8 bases. Germline V gene lookup returns CDR1 SGHDN and CDR2 FVKESK. The CDR3 contains 19 residues. J was trimmed by 1 base and V by 0 bases; bases with no gene match: 14. The DNA for the CDR3 is TGTGCCAGCAGCCAAGAGGGGATAGCGGGGTCCCTTCAATCCTACGAGCAGTACTTC. Amino acid sequence: CASSQEGIAGSLQSYEQYF.

The CDR3, as DNA: TGCGCCAGCAGCCCGAAGACTAGCGGGCTGAGCACAGATACGCAGTATTTT. Protein product: CASSPKTSGLSTDTQYF. The V call is TRBV5-1, the J call TRBJ2-3; 10 positions agree with TRBD2. From germline, CDR1 is SGHRS and CDR2 YFSETQ. The CDR3 covers 17 residues. V trimming: 4 bases; J trimming: 0 bases; junction bases outside the gene matches: 8.

This rearrangement joins TRBV24-1 to TRBJ2-5; D call uncertain. V lost 3 bases and J 5 bases, leaving 15 bases between the germline ends. The CDR3 is 15 amino acids. Germline assignment: CDR1 KGHDR and CDR2 SFDVKD. The CDR3 DNA reads as TGTGCCACCAGTGATCCCACGGTTGGTCCGGAGACCCAGTACTTC. Amino acids: CATSDPTVGPETQYF.

This rearrangement joins TRBV5-4 to TRBJ2-7; D is uncertain. Germline V gene data show CDR1 as SGHNT and CDR2 as YYREEE (reference sequence). Trimming pared 0 bases from V and 4 bases from J, leaving 14 bases between. The CDR3 consists of 15 residues. CDR3 nucleotides: TGTGCCAGCAGCTTGGTCGTCACCTCCGGATACGAGCAGTACTTC. This translates into CASSLVVTSGYEQYF.

In DNA, the CDR3 is TGTGCCAGCAGCGGGACTAGCGGGAGGGCAGAGACCCAGTACTTC. This codes for CASSGTSGRAETQYF. V and J are TRBV5-4 and TRBJ2-5; 16 bases fit TRBD2. The CDR3 has 15 residues. Germline CDR1 and CDR2: SGHNT and YYREEE (reference sequence). V shed 4 bases and J 4 bases; nucleotides not matched to a gene: 1.